This T cell receptor (beta chain) originates from a study of blood T cell repertoires in COVID-19. In the study overall: Samples taken during acute and convalescent COVID-19 were collected in the United States, Italy and Spain. The analysed material was cDNA or gDNA that came from T cells, B-cell-depleted T cells, or PBMCs.

In germline, CDR1 is SGHNT, CDR2 YYREEE (reference sequence). The CDR3 extends over 14 amino acids. Original analysis: Nucleated cell number was recorded as an estimate derived from reference gene primer amplification. Here immunoSEQ multiplex PCR was the method, and the copy in TCRdb shows in-frame clones only, minus some. V and J calls and clone size follow that table, whereas D and trimming were derived from the DNA. This table has 150,000 to 200,000 clones, 70% to 85% appearing once. Remarks on this clone: Germline and junction disagree at one end, which may indicate a read error.

The receptor was isolated from a woman aged 40 to 50 with COVID-19, enrolled during active disease. The chain couples TRBV5-4 to TRBJ2-5, with 7 positions matching TRBD1. Source material: peripheral blood. The DNA for the CDR3 is TGTGCCGGCAGCTGGGACAGTACACAAGAGACCCAGTACTTC. It translates to CAGSWDSTQETQYF.